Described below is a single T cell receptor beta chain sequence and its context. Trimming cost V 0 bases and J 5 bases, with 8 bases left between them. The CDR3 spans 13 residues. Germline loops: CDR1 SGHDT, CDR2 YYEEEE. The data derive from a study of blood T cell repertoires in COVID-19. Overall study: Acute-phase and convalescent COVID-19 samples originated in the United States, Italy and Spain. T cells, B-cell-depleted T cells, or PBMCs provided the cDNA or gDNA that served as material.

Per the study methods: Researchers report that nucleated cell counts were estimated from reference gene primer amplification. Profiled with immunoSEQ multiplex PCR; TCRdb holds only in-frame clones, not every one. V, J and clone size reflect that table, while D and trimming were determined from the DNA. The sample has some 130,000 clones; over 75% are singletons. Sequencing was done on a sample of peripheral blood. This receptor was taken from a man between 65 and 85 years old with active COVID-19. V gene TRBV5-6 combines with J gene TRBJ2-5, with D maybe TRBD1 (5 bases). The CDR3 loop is CASSLGTRETQYF. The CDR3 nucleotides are TGTGCCAGCAGCTTGGGGACACGCGAGACCCAGTACTTC.